Listed below are T cell receptor beta chains from one sample, sequenced in a study of T cell responses to AZD1222 COVID-19 vaccine. Produced via immunoSEQ multiplex PCR; TCRdb's table is partial and in-frame only. The data show approximately 150,000 clones, with around 94% seen just once and 0.9% held by the top ten. The starting material was peripheral blood, obtained on day 0 of AZD1222 vaccination. The receptors shown here come from an adult in good health. Both conserved end residues are part of each CDR3. Each record gives: clone size, V gene, D gene, J gene, CDR3 protein, CDR3 DNA. The D gene is left open where the match is weak. Expanded clones get a size class; other rows say once, few or many, or leave the size out.

>.|TRBV2|.|TRBJ2-3
CASITDFYRTDTQYF
TGTGCCAGCATCACGGACTTTTACCGCACAGATACGCAGTATTTT
>.|TRBV5-4|TRBD1|TRBJ1-2
CASSLDLTGGGYGYTF
TGTGCCAGCAGCTTGGATTTGACAGGGGGCGGCTATGGCTACACCTTC
>.|TRBV4-1|.|TRBJ2-5
CASSRVVAETQYF
TGCGCCAGCTCCAGGGTAGTAGCAGAGACCCAGTACTTC
>.|TRBV28|TRBD1|TRBJ1-2
CASSLGRGHGYTF
TGTGCCAGCAGTTTGGGCAGGGGGCATGGCTACACCTTC
>.|TRBV4-1|.|TRBJ2-6
CASSQGGTGANVLTF
TGCGCCAGCAGCCAAGGGGGGACTGGGGCCAACGTCCTGACTTTC
>.|TRBV19|TRBD1|TRBJ1-2
CASSPRTGDGYTF
TGTGCCAGTAGTCCGAGGACAGGGGATGGCTACACCTTC
>once|TRBV9|.|TRBJ1-4
CASSLRLGANEKLFF
TGTGCCAGCAGCTTACGGCTTGGCGCTAATGAAAAACTGTTTTTT
>once|TRBV12-3/TRBV12-4|.|TRBJ1-1
CASSPAVGTEAFF
TGTGCCAGCAGTCCCGCGGTAGGGACTGAAGCTTTCTTT
>.|TRBV18|TRBD1|TRBJ2-2
CASSLFDRGLDTGELFF
TGTGCCAGCTCACTCTTCGACAGGGGGTTGGACACCGGGGAGCTGTTTTTT
>.|TRBV6-5|TRBD1|TRBJ1-1
CASSPRTGSTEAFF
TGTGCCAGCAGTCCGAGGACAGGGTCTACTGAAGCTTTCTTT
>.|TRBV7-2|.|TRBJ2-5
CASSLVGLRYQETQYF
TGTGCCAGCAGCTTAGTCGGACTTCGGTACCAAGAGACCCAGTACTTC
>.|TRBV10-3|TRBD1|TRBJ2-3
CAISEPGQGESTDTQYF
TGTGCCATCAGTGAGCCGGGACAGGGAGAGAGCACAGATACGCAGTATTTT
>.|TRBV19|.|TRBJ1-3
CASSTDSGNTIYF
TGTGCCAGTAGTACAGACTCTGGAAACACCATATATTTT
>.|TRBV3-1/TRBV3-2|.|TRBJ2-2
CASSQQDKGYPGELFF
TGTGCCAGCAGCCAACAGGACAAGGGGTATCCCGGGGAGCTGTTTTTT
>.|TRBV6-5|.|TRBJ2-7
CASSSLYEQYF
TGTGCCAGCAGTTCCCTCTACGAGCAGTACTTC
>.|TRBV4-1|TRBD1|TRBJ1-1
CASSFDRGRWTEAFF
TGCGCCAGCAGCTTCGACAGGGGGCGGTGGACTGAAGCTTTCTTT
>.|TRBV5-4|TRBD1|TRBJ1-1
CASSISTGGTEAFF
TGTGCCAGCAGCATATCAACAGGGGGCACTGAAGCTTTCTTT
>.|TRBV4-1|TRBD2|TRBJ2-1
CASSPLGLRSNEQFF
TGCGCCAGCAGCCCTTTGGGACTAAGATCCAATGAGCAGTTCTTC
>.|TRBV4-1|.|TRBJ2-1
CASSQRWLLGNEQFF
TGCGCCAGCAGCCAAAGGTGGTTATTGGGCAATGAGCAGTTCTTC
>.|TRBV6-5|.|TRBJ2-7
CASRGGNTEQYF
TGTGCCAGTAGGGGGGGGAATACCGAGCAGTACTTC
>.|TRBV30|.|TRBJ1-5
CAWSLGAGDNQPQHF
TGTGCCTGGAGCCTGGGGGCAGGGGACAATCAGCCCCAGCATTTT
>.|TRBV18|.|TRBJ1-5
CASSPPGQAGQPQHF
TGTGCCAGCTCACCACCGGGGCAGGCTGGTCAGCCCCAGCATTTT
>.|TRBV10-3|.|TRBJ2-6
CAISEISGANVLTF
TGTGCCATCAGTGAGATTTCTGGGGCCAACGTCCTGACTTTC
>.|TRBV4-2|.|TRBJ2-1
CASSQEGTSYNEQFF
TGTGCCAGCAGCCAAGAGGGGACCTCCTACAATGAGCAGTTCTTC
>.|TRBV28|TRBD1|TRBJ2-7
CASSPYQGAAYEQYF
TGTGCCAGCAGTCCCTATCAGGGGGCTGCCTACGAGCAGTACTTC
>.|TRBV9|TRBD2|TRBJ2-7
CASSVGGGSPYEQYF
TGTGCCAGCAGCGTGGGCGGGGGGTCGCCCTACGAGCAGTACTTC
>.|TRBV19|.|TRBJ1-1
CASSQWGGTDAFF
TGTGCCAGTAGCCAATGGGGGGGGACGGATGCTTTCTTT
>.|TRBV7-6|TRBD1|TRBJ1-1
CASSLAFRGSTEAFF
TGTGCCAGCAGCTTAGCGTTCAGGGGGTCCACTGAAGCTTTCTTT
>.|TRBV6-5|TRBD1|TRBJ1-1
CASSYGQGWGTEAFF
TGTGCCAGCAGCTACGGACAGGGATGGGGCACTGAAGCTTTCTTT
>.|TRBV27|.|TRBJ2-3
CASSSRQLSTDTQYF
TGTGCCAGCAGTTCCCGACAGCTGAGCACAGATACGCAGTATTTT
>.|TRBV11-3|.|TRBJ1-2
CASSLRPGSYGYTF
TGTGCCAGCAGCCTCAGGCCTGGTTCCTATGGCTACACCTTC
>.|TRBV30|.|TRBJ2-2
CAWSRGAVGELFF
TGTGCCTGGAGTCGGGGGGCGGTCGGGGAGCTGTTTTTT
>.|TRBV6-6|TRBD1|TRBJ1-1
CASIHWGTGVTEAFF
TGTGCCAGCATCCACTGGGGGACAGGGGTAACTGAAGCTTTCTTT
>.|TRBV27|.|TRBJ1-2
CASSADRGGAGYTF
TGTGCCAGCAGTGCAGACCGCGGCGGGGCTGGCTACACCTTC
>.|TRBV5-4|.|TRBJ1-1
CASSLGAFGDTEAFF
TGTGCCAGCAGCTTGGGGGCGTTTGGAGATACTGAAGCTTTCTTT
>.|TRBV6-5|.|TRBJ2-3
CASTRGPYQDTQYF
TGTGCCAGCACCCGAGGGCCCTACCAAGATACGCAGTATTTT
>.|TRBV13|.|TRBJ2-1
CASSPNWRTEQFF
TGTGCCAGCAGCCCTAACTGGAGGACTGAGCAGTTCTTC
>.|TRBV18|TRBD2|TRBJ2-1
CASSPRLAGDEQFF
TGTGCCAGCTCACCACGACTAGCGGGAGATGAGCAGTTCTTC
>.|TRBV2|.|TRBJ1-6
CASSDLPSPLHF
TGTGCCAGCAGTGATCTCCCTTCACCCCTCCACTTT
>once|TRBV7-7|TRBD2|TRBJ2-5
CASSLGGTSGQETQYF
TGTGCCAGCAGCTTGGGAGGGACTAGCGGCCAAGAGACCCAGTACTTC